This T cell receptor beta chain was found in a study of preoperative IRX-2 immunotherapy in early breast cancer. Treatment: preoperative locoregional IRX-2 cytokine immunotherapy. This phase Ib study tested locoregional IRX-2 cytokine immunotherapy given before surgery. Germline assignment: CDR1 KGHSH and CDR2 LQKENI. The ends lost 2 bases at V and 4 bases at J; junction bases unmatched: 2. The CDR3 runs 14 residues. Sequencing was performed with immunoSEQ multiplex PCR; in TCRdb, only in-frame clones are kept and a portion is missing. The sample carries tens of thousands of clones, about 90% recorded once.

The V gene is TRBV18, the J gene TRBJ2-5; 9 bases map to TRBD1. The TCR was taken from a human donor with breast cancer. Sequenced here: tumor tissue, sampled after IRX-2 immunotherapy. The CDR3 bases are TGTGCCAGCTCACCAGGGACAGGGACAGAGACCCAGTACTTC. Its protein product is CASSPGTGTETQYF.